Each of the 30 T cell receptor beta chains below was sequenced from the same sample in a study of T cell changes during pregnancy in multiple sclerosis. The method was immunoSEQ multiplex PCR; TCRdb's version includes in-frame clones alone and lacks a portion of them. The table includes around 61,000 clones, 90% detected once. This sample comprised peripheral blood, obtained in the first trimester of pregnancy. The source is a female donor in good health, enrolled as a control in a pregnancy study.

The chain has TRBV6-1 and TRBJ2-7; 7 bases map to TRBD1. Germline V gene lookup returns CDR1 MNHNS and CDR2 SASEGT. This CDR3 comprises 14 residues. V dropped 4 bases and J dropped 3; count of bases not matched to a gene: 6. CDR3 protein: CASSVGDRLYEQYF. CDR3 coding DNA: TGTGCCAGCAGTGTTGGGGACAGACTCTACGAGCAGTACTTC.

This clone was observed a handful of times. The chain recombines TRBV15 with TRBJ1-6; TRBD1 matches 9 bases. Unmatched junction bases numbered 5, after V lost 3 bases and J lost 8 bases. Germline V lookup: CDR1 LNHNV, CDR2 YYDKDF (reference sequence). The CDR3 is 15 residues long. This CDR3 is CATSRGTGMDSPLHF. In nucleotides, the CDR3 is TGTGCCACCAGCAGGGGGACAGGGATGGATTCACCCCTCCACTTT.

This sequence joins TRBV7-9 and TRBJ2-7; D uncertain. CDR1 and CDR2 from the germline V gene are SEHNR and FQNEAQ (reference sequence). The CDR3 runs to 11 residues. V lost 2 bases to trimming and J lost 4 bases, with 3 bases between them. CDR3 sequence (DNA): TGTGCCAGCAGCTTAATATACGAGCAGTACTTC. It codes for CASSLIYEQYF.

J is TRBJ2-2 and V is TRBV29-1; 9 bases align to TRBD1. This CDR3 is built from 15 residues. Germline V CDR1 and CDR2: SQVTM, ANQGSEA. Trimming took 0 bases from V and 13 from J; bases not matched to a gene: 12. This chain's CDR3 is CSVEDLGTGLVRLFF. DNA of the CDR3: TGCAGCGTTGAAGATCTGGGGACAGGGTTAGTACGGCTGTTTTTT.

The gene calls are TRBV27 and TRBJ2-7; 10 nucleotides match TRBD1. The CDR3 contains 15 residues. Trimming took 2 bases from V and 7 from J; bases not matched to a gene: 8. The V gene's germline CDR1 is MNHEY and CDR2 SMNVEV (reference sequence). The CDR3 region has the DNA TGTGCCAGCAGTTTAACGCGACAGGGGGCGAGGGAGCAGTACTTC. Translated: CASSLTRQGAREQYF.

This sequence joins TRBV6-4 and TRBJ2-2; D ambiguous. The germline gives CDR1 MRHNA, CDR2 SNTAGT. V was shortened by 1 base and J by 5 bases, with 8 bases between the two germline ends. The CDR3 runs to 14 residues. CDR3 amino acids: CASSDLKETGELFF. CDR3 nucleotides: TGTGCCAGCAGTGACTTAAAGGAGACCGGGGAGCTGTTTTTT.

In nucleotides, the CDR3 is TGCGCCAGCAGCTCCCGAGCAGGGTACCAAGAGACCCAGTACTTC. This codes for CASSSRAGYQETQYF. The chain combines TRBV4-1 with TRBJ2-5, with D possibly matching TRBD1 (5 bases). This CDR3 region has 15 residues. Germline V gene sequence: CDR1 MGHRA, CDR2 YSYEKL. Trimming cost V 5 bases and J 0 bases, with 13 bases left between them.

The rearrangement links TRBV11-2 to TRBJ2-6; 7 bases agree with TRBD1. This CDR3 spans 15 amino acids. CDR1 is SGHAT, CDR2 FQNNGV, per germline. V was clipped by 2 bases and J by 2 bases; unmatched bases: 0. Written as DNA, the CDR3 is TGTGCCAGCAGCTTACAGGGGGCTGGGGCCAACGTCCTGACTTTC. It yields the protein CASSLQGAGANVLTF.

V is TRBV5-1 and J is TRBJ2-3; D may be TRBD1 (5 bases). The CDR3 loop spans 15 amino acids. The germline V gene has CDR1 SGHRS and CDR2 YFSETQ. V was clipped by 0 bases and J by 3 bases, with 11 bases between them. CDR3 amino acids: CASSLGRAKTDTQYF. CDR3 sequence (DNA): TGCGCCAGCAGCTTGGGCAGGGCAAAGACAGATACGCAGTATTTT.

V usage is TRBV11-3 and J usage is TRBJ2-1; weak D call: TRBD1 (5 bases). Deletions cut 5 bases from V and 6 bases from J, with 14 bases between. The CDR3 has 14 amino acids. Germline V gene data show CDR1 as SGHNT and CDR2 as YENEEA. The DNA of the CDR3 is TGTGCCAGCAGCACCAGATCAAGGGGCAATGAGCAGTTCTTC. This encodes CASSTRSRGNEQFF.

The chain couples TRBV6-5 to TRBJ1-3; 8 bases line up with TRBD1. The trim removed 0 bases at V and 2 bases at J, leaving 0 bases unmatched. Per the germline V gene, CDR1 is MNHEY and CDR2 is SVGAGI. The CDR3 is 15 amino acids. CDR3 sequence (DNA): TGTGCCAGCAGTTACTCCAGGGGGCCTGGAAACACCATATATTTT. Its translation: CASSYSRGPGNTIYF.

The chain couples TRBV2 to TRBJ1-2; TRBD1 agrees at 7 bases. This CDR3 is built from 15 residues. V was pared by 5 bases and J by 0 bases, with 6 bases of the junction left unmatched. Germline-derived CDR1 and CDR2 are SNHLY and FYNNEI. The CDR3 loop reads CASSFDRASNYGYTF. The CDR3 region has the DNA TGTGCCAGCAGTTTCGACAGGGCTTCTAACTATGGCTACACCTTC.

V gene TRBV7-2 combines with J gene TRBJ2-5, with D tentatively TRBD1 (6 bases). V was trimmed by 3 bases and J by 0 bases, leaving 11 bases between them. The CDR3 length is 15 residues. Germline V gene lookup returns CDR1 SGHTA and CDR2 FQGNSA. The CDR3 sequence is CASSLSQGHQETQYF. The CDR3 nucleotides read TGTGCCAGCAGCTTGAGCCAGGGGCACCAAGAGACCCAGTACTTC.

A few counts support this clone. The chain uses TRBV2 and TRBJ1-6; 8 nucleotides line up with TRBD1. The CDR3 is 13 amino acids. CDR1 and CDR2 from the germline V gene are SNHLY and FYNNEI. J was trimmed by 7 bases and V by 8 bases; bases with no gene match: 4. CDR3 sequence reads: CASFRDRNSPLHF. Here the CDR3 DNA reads TGTGCCAGCTTTAGGGACAGGAATTCACCCCTCCACTTT.

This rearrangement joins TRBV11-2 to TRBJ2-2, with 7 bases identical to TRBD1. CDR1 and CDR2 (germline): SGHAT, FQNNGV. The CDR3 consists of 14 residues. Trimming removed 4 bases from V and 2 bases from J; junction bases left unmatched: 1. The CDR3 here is CASSWDSNTGELFF. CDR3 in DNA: TGTGCCAGCAGCTGGGACAGCAACACCGGGGAGCTGTTTTTT. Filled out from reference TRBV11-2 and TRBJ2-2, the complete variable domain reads EAGVAQSPRYKIIEKRQSVAFWCNPISGHATLYWYQQILGQGPKLLIQFQNNGVVDDSQLPKDRFSAERLKGVDSTLKIQPAKLEDSAVYLCASSWDSNTGELFFGEGSRLTVL.

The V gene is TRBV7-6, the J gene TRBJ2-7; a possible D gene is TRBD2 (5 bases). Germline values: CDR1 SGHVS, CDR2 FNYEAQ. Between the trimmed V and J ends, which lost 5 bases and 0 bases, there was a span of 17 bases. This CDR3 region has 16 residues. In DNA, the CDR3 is TGTGCCAGCAGCCCCTTGGGAGACGCCCGCTCCTACGAGCAGTACTTC. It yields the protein CASSPLGDARSYEQYF.

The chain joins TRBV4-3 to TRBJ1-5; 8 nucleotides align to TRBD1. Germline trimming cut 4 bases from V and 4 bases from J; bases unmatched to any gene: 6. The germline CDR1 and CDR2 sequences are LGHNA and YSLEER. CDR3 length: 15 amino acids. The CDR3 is CASSPDRERNQPQHF. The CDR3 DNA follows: TGCGCCAGCAGCCCGGACAGGGAAAGGAATCAGCCCCAGCATTTT.

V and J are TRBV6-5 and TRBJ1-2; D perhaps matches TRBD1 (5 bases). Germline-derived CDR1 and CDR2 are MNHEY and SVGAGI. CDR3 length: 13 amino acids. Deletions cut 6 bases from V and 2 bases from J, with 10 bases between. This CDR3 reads CASRRDGNYGYTF. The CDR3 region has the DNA TGTGCCAGCAGGCGGGACGGAAACTATGGCTACACCTTC.

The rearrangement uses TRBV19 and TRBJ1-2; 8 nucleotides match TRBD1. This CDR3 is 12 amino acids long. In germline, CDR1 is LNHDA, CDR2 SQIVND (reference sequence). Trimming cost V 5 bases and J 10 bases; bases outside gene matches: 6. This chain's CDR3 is CASSPQTGVYTF. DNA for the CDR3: TGTGCCAGTAGTCCCCAGACAGGGGTCTACACCTTC.

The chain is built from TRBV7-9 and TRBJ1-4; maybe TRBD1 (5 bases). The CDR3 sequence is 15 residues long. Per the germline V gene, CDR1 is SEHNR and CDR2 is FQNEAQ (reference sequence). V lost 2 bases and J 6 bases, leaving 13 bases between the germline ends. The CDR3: CASSLSRGGDEKLFF. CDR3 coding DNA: TGTGCCAGCAGCTTAAGTCGCGGGGGTGATGAAAAACTGTTTTTT.

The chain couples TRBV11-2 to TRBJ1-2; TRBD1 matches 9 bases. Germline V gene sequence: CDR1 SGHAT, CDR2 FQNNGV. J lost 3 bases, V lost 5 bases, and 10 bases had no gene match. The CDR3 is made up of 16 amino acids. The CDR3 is CASSILGTGFYYGYTF. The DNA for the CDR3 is TGTGCCAGCAGCATTCTCGGGACAGGGTTTTACTATGGCTACACCTTC.

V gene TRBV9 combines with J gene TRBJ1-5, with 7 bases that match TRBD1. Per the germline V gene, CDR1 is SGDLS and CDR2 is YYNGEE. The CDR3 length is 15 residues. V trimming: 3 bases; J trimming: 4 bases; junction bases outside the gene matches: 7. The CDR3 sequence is CASSADAGGNQPQHF. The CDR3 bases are TGTGCCAGCAGCGCCGATGCAGGGGGGAATCAGCCCCAGCATTTT.

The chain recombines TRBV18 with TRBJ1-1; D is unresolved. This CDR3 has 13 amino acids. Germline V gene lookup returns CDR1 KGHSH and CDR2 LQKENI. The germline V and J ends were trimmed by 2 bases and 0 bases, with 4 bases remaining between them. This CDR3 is CASSPTVNTEAFF. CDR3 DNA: TGTGCCAGCTCACCAACGGTGAACACTGAAGCTTTCTTT.

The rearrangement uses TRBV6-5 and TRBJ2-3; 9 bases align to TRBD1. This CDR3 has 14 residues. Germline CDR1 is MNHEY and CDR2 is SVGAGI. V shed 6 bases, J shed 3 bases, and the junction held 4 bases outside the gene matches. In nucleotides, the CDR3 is TGTGCCAGCAGGGTTGGGACAGGGACAGATACGCAGTATTTT. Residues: CASRVGTGTDTQYF.

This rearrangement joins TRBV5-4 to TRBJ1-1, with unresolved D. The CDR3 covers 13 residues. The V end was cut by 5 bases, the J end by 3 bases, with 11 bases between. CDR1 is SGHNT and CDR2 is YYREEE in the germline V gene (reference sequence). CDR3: CASRRVADTEAFF. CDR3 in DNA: TGTGCCAGCAGACGAGTCGCGGACACTGAAGCTTTCTTT.

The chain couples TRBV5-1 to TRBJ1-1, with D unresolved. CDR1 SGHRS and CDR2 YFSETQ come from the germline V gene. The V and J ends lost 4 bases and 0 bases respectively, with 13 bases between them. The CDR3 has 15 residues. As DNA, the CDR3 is TGCGCCAGCAGCCCCGTGGGAGTCATGAACACTGAAGCTTTCTTT. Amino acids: CASSPVGVMNTEAFF.

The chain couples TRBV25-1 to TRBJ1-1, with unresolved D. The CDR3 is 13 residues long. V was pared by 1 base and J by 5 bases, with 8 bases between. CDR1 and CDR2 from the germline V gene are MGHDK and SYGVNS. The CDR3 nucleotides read TGTGCCAGCAGTGAATCACGGAGGACTGAAGCTTTCTTT. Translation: CASSESRRTEAFF.

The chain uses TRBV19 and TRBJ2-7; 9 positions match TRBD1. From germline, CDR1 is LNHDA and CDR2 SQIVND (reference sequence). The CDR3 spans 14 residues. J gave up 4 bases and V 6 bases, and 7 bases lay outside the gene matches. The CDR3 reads CASRRTGEGYEQYF. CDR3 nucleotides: TGTGCCAGTAGGAGGACAGGGGAGGGGTACGAGCAGTACTTC.

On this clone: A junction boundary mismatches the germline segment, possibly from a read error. This chain's CDR3 is CATSRGVEEKLFF. CDR3 nucleotides: TGTGCCACCAGTCGGGGTGTCGAGGAAAAACTGTTTTTT. This chain links TRBV27 with TRBJ1-4, with unresolved D. CDR3 length: 13 amino acids. Germline V gene data show CDR1 as MNHEY and CDR2 as SMNVEV (reference sequence).

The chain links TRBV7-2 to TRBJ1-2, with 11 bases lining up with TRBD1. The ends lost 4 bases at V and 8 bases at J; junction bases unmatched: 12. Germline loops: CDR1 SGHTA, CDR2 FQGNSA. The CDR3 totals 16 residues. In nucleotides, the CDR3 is TGTGCCAGCAGCTCCCTGGGGGCGGGGACAGGGGGAGGCTACACCTTC. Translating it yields CASSSLGAGTGGGYTF.